The 20 T cell receptor beta chains presented below share a single source sample, sequenced in a study of OX40 agonist ivuxolimab in advanced cancers. The library was prepared using the immunoSEQ multiplex PCR assay. TCRdb limited this immuneACCESS table to in-frame rearrangements with V and J called. A share of clones is missing; checked studies link under half to unresolved V genes, and the rest is unexplained. A total of 50,000 or so clones appear in this sample, over 75% of them only once. The top ten hold 6.5% to 9.5% of the sample. The sequencing used CD4+ or CD8+ T cells sorted from blood, collected in a trial of the OX40 agonist ivuxolimab. The receptors were sampled from an adult with an advanced solid tumor such as melanoma, head and neck, liver or kidney cancer.

The chain joins TRBV4-1 to TRBJ2-5; 7 bases align to TRBD1. The J segment lost 5 bases and the V segment lost 4 bases, leaving 4 bases of the junction unmatched. CDR1 and CDR2 from the germline V gene are MGHRA and YSYEKL. The CDR3 covers 13 residues. CDR3: CASSPTGEETQYF. CDR3 nucleotides: TGCGCCAGCAGCCCAACAGGGGAGGAGACCCAGTACTTC.

A single count supports this clone. The V call is TRBV2, the J call TRBJ2-1; no clear D. The V and J ends lost 7 bases and 3 bases respectively, with 4 bases between them. The CDR3 is 11 amino acids. CDR1 is SNHLY and CDR2 is FYNNEI in the germline V gene. CDR3 protein: CASKVYNEQFF. The CDR3 DNA reads TGTGCCAGCAAGGTCTACAATGAGCAGTTCTTC.

This clone was found a few times. The chain couples TRBV7-8 to TRBJ2-3, with TRBD2 matching over 7 bases. The germline gives CDR1 SGHVS, CDR2 FQNEAQ. Trimming cost V 2 bases and J 6 bases; bases outside gene matches: 8. The CDR3 totals 15 residues. DNA of the CDR3: TGTGCCAGCAGCTTATGGGAGGGTCAGCAGGATACGCAGTATTTT. Protein: CASSLWEGQQDTQYF.

The chain has TRBV15 and TRBJ2-7; 10 nucleotides match TRBD2. This CDR3 spans 16 amino acids. The germline V gene has CDR1 LNHNV and CDR2 YYDKDF (reference sequence). After removal of 0 bases from V and 0 bases from J, the junction contained 2 bases not matched to a gene. CDR3 in DNA: TGTGCCACCAGCAGAGAAGCGGGAGGGAGCTCCTACGAGCAGTACTTC. This gives the protein CATSREAGGSSYEQYF.

The CDR3 nucleotides are TGCAGCGTTGCTCTTGGGGCTGGAAACACCATATATTTT. Protein product: CSVALGAGNTIYF. This chain uses TRBV29-1 with TRBJ1-3; D gene unclear. Germline CDR1 and CDR2: SQVTM and ANQGSEA. This CDR3 is 13 amino acids long. Trimming took off 4 bases at V and 2 bases at J, with 9 bases between the two ends.

The rearrangement links TRBV7-6 to TRBJ2-5, with 9 bases aligning to TRBD1. TRBJ2-7 matches the DNA end more closely, so the J call is doubtful. The CDR3 loop spans 15 amino acids. Germline V gene data show CDR1 as SGHVS and CDR2 as FNYEAQ. This CDR3 is CASSLGTGVDYEQYF. The CDR3 bases are TGTGCCAGCAGCTTAGGGACAGGGGTAGACTACGAGCAGTACTTC.

The rearrangement links TRBV4-3 to TRBJ2-5; maybe TRBD1 (6 bases). V lost 2 bases and J 5 bases, leaving 12 bases between the germline ends. Germline values: CDR1 LGHNA, CDR2 YSLEER. This CDR3 has 14 residues. Here the CDR3 DNA reads TGCGCCAGCAGCCAATCCAGGGGCGACGAGACCCAGTACTTC. It translates to CASSQSRGDETQYF.

The chain combines TRBV2 with TRBJ1-5, with D possibly TRBD1 on 6 matching bases. V was shortened by 6 bases and J by 4 bases, with 16 bases between the two germline ends. The length of the CDR3 is 15 residues. Per germline, CDR1 SNHLY and CDR2 FYNNEI. The chain's CDR3 is CASRGWGAPNQPQHF. CDR3 coding DNA: TGTGCCAGCAGGGGTTGGGGGGCGCCGAATCAGCCCCAGCATTTT.

V and J are TRBV21-1 and TRBJ1-1; the DNA was not used to check the table's D call, TRBD1. TRBV21-1 is termed a pseudogene. This CDR3 has 19 amino acids. CDR3 DNA: TGTGCCAGCAGTCCGACCTTTTTCACGGGTGGGGCAAGGAAGACTGAAGCTTTCTTT. Protein product: CASSPTFFTGGARKTEAFF.

The genes are TRBV29-1 and TRBJ2-5; 10 bases fit TRBD1. TRBJ2-7 matches the DNA end more closely, so the J call is doubtful. Germline values: CDR1 SQVTM, CDR2 ANQGSEA. CDR3 size: 13 residues. In DNA form, the CDR3 reads TGCAGCGTGACCCGACAGGGGGCGGGCGAGCAGTACTTC. Protein product: CSVTRQGAGEQYF.

This clone was seen once. Here the CDR3 DNA reads TGTGCCAGCAGTTACATAGAGGGCGATGGCTACACCTTC. Its translation is CASSYIEGDGYTF. The rearrangement joins TRBV6-5 to TRBJ1-2; no clear D. The CDR3 has 13 amino acids. CDR1 and CDR2 (germline): MNHEY, SVGAGI. The V and J ends lost 2 bases and 6 bases respectively, with 10 bases between them.

CDR3 in DNA: TGTGCCAGCACTCTGGGGTATGAAAAACTGTTTTTT. Amino acids: CASTLGYEKLFF. The rearrangement joins TRBV2 to TRBJ1-4, with D uncertain. There are 12 residues in the CDR3. Per the germline V gene, CDR1 is SNHLY and CDR2 is FYNNEI. Between the trimmed V and J ends, which lost 7 bases and 6 bases, there was a span of 9 bases.

J is TRBJ2-1 and V is TRBV5-6; the D gene is possibly TRBD2 (6 bases). CDR3 length equals 16 residues. Germline assignment: CDR1 SGHDT and CDR2 YYEEEE. V was shortened by 0 bases and J by 6 bases, with 16 bases between the two germline ends. For the CDR3, the DNA is TGTGCCAGCAGCTTGGTGTCGACGGGAGTTTTCAATGAGCAGTTCTTC. Its protein is CASSLVSTGVFNEQFF.

The chain uses TRBV7-6 and TRBJ2-7; a possible D gene is TRBD2 (5 bases). The V gene's germline CDR1 is SGHVS and CDR2 FNYEAQ. V was trimmed by 5 bases and J by 0 bases, leaving 14 bases between them. This CDR3 has 15 residues. The DNA of the CDR3 is TGTGCCAGCAGCCCCCGGACTCCCCCCTCCTACGAGCAGTACTTC. Protein sequence: CASSPRTPPSYEQYF.

The rearrangement joins TRBV5-6 to TRBJ1-3; D is possibly TRBD1 (5 bases). The CDR3 is 15 amino acids. In germline, CDR1 is SGHDT, CDR2 YYEEEE. With 4 bases removed from V and 4 bases from J, the gap between germline ends came to 15 bases. In nucleotides, the CDR3 is TGTGCCAGCAGCCAGTACGGGGGTAACGGAAACACCATATATTTT. Its protein is CASSQYGGNGNTIYF.

This chain connects TRBV7-2 to TRBJ1-1; a weak D match, TRBD1 (5 bases). Germline V gives CDR1 SGHTA, CDR2 FQGNSA. With 7 bases removed from V and 5 bases from J, the gap between germline ends came to 17 bases. The CDR3 is 14 residues long. The CDR3: CASISAGLLTEAFF. CDR3 nucleotides: TGTGCCAGCATCTCGGCGGGACTCCTTACTGAAGCTTTCTTT.

This chain connects TRBV6-6 to TRBJ2-7; a possible D gene is TRBD2 (6 bases). The CDR3 consists of 15 residues. Germline lookup yields CDR1 MNHNY and CDR2 SVGAGI (reference sequence). The V end lost 0 bases, the J end lost 3 bases, and 12 bases lay between the germline ends. This CDR3 is CASSYSGGKGYEQYF. CDR3 DNA sequence: TGTGCCAGCAGTTACTCTGGGGGGAAAGGCTACGAGCAGTACTTC.

The DNA of the CDR3 is TGTGCCAGCAGCGTGGGAGGGAATCAGCCCCAGCATTTT. Its protein product is CASSVGGNQPQHF. The chain uses TRBV5-8 and TRBJ1-5; D is unresolved. V lost 4 bases, J lost 4 bases, and 9 bases lay in between. Germline CDR1 and CDR2: SGHTS and YDEGEE. The CDR3 covers 13 residues.

The V and J genes are TRBV5-1 and TRBJ2-5; the D is unclear. Germline CDR1 SGHRS, CDR2 YFSETQ. The germline V and J ends were trimmed by 2 bases and 2 bases, with 16 bases remaining between them. The CDR3 sequence is 16 residues long. The CDR3 spells CASSFSTSLGQETQYF. The CDR3 DNA follows: TGCGCCAGCAGCTTCTCGACCTCCCTGGGGCAAGAGACCCAGTACTTC.

The chain uses TRBV21-1 and TRBJ2-1; no check of the table's D call, TRBD2, against the DNA was made. TRBV21-1 is classified as a pseudogene. This CDR3 has 17 residues. The CDR3 protein is CASSKVRRVRTYNEQFF. DNA of the CDR3: TGTGCCAGCAGCAAAGTCCGTCGGGTTCGAACCTACAATGAGCAGTTCTTC.